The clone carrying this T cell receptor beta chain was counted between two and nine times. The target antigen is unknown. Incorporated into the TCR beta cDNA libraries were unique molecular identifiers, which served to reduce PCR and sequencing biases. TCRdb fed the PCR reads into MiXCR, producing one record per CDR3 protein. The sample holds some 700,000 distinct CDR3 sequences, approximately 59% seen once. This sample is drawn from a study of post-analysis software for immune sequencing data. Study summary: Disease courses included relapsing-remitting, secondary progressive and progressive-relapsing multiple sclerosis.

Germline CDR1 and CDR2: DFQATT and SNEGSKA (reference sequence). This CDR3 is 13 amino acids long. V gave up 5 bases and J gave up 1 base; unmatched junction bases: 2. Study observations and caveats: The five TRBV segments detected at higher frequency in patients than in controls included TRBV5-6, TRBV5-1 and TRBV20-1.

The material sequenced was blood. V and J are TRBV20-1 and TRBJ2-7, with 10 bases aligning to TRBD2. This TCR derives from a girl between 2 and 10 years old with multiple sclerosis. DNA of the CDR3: TGCAGTGCTCGTAGCGGGGGGTCCTACGAGCAGTACTTC. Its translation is CSARSGGSYEQYF.